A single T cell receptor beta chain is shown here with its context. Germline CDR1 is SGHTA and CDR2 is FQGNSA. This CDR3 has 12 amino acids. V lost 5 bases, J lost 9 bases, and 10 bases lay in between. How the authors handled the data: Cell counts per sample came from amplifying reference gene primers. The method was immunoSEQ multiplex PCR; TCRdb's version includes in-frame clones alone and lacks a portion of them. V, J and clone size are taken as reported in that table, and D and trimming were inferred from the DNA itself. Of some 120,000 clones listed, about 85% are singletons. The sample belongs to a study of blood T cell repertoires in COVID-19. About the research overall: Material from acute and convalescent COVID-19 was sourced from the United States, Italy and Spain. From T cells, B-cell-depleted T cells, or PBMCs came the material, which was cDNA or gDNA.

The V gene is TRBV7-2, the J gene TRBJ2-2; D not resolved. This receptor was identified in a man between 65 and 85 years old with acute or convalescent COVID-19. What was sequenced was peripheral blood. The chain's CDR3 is CASSPLARELFF. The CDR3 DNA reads TGTGCCAGCAGCCCTTTAGCTCGGGAGCTGTTTTTT.